This T cell receptor (beta chain) was documented in a study of CD8+ T cells in alopecia areata. Study at large: Treated patients were given oral tofacitinib, which was dosed at 5 to 10 mg twice daily. For 6 to 18 months, tofacitinib was taken, and 6 months off drug followed.

Germline V gene data show CDR1 as MNHNY and CDR2 as SVGAGI (reference sequence). The ends lost 7 bases at V and 7 bases at J; junction bases unmatched: 5. This CDR3 region has 12 residues. Investigators isolated RNA and reverse transcribed it into cDNA to act as the sequencing template. This table comes from immunoSEQ multiplex PCR, and its TCRdb copy is limited to in-frame clones, with some not included. The sample carries some 99,000 clones, roughly 42% recorded once. Findings and limits, study-wide: Clonality in lesional scalp, especially alopecia totalis/universalis, exceeded that of normal scalp.

There are a few counts of this clone. Its matching antigen is unknown. The chain carries TRBV6-6 and TRBJ1-2, with 8 bases that match TRBD1. The sequence was obtained from a human donor with alopecia areata. Source material: CD4+ T cells sorted from blood. The CDR3 loop reads CASTPTGVGYTF. The CDR3 coding sequence is TGTGCCAGCACCCCGACAGGGGTTGGCTACACCTTC.